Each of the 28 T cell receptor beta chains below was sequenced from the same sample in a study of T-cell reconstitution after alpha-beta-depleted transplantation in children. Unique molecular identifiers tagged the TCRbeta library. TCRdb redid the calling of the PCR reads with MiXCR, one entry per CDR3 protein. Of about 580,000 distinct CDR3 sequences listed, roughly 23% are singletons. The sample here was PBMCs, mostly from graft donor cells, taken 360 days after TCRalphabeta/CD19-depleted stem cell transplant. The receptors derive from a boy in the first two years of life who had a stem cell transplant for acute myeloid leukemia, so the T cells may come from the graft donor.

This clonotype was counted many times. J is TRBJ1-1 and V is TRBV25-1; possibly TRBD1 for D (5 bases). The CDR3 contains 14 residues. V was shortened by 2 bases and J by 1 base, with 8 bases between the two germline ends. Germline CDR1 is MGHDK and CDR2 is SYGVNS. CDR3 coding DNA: TGTGCCAGCAGTGAAGGTGGGGGGAACACTGAAGCTTTCTTT. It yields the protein CASSEGGGNTEAFF.

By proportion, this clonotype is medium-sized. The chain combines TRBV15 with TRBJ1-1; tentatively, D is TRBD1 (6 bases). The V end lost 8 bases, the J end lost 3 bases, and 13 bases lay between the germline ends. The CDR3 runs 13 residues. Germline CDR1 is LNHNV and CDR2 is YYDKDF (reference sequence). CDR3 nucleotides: TGTGCCACCGAACAGGGAGAGGACACTGAAGCTTTCTTT. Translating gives CATEQGEDTEAFF.

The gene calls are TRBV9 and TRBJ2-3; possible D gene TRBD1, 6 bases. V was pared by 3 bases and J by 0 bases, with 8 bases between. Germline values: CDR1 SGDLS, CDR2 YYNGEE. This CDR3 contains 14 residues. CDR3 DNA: TGTGCCAGCAGCGGGACAGAAAGCACAGATACGCAGTATTTT. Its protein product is CASSGTESTDTQYF.

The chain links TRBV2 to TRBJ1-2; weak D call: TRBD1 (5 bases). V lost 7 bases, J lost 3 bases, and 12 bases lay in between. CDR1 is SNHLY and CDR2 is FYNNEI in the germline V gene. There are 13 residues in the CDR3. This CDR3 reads CASTGETDYGYTF. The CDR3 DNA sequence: TGTGCCAGCACCGGCGAGACAGACTATGGCTACACCTTC. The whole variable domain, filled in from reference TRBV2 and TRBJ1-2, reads EPEVTQTPSHQVTQMGQEVILRCVPISNHLYFYWYRQILGQKVEFLVSFYNNEISEKSEIFDDQFSVERPDGSNFTLKIRSTKLEDSAMYFCASTGETDYGYTFGSGTRLTVV.

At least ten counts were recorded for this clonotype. The CDR3 region is CASRTDLDTGELFF. The DNA of the CDR3 is TGTGCCAGCCGGACGGACCTCGACACCGGGGAGCTGTTTTTT. This sequence joins TRBV6-5 and TRBJ2-2; no definite D call. Germline V gives CDR1 MNHEY, CDR2 SVGAGI. Trimming removed 8 bases from V and 3 bases from J, with 13 bases in between. This CDR3 is built from 14 residues.

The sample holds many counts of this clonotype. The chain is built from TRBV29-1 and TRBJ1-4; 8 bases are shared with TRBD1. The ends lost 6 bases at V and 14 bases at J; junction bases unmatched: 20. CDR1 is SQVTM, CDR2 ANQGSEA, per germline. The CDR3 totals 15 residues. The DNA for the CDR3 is TGCAGCGTCGGGGGACAGGACCACCGGAGTAAGGGGCTGTTTTTT. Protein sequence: CSVGGQDHRSKGLFF.

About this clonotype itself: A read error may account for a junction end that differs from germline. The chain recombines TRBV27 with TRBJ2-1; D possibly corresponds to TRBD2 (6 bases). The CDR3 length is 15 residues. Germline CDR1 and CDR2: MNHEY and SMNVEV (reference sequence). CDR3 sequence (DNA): TGTGCCACCAGTGGGCTGTGGGGGGAATACAATGAGCAGTTCTTC. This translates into CATSGLWGEYNEQFF.

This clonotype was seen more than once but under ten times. CDR3 in amino acids: CRTSGGGHEQFF. CDR3 in DNA: TGCAGGACTAGCGGGGGGGGCCATGAGCAGTTCTTC. V usage is TRBV20-1 and J usage is TRBJ2-1; 14 nucleotides match TRBD2. Germline CDR1 is DFQATT and CDR2 is SNEGSKA (reference sequence). This CDR3 comprises 12 residues.

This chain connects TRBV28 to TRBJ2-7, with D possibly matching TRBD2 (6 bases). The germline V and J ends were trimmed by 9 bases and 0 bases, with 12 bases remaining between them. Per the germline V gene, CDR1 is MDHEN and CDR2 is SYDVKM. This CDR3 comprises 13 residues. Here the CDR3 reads CARGTFSSYEQYV. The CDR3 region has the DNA TGTGCCAGAGGGACTTTCAGCTCCTACGAGCAGTACGTC.

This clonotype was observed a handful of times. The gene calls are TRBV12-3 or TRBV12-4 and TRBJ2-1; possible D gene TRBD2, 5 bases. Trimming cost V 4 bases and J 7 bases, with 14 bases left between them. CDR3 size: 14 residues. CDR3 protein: CASSYRVRENEQFF. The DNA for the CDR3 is TGTGCCAGCAGTTATAGGGTAAGGGAGAATGAGCAGTTCTTC.

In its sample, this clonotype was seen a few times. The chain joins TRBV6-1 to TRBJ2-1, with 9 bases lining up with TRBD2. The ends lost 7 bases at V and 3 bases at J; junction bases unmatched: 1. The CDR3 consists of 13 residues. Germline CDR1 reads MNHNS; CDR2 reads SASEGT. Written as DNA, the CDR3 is TGTGCCAGCAAGACTAGCGGCTACAATGAGCAGTTCTTC. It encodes CASKTSGYNEQFF.

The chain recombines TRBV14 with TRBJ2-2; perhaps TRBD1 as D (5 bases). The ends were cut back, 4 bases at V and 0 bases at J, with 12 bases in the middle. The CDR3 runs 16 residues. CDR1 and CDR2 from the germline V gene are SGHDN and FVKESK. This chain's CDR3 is CASSPIRVSNTGELFF. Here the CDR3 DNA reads TGTGCCAGCAGCCCAATCAGGGTCTCGAACACCGGGGAGCTGTTTTTT.

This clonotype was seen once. The CDR3 here is CASSPRGRNYGYTF. Written as DNA, the CDR3 is TGTGCCAGCAGCCCCAGGGGTAGAAACTATGGCTACACCTTC. The V call is TRBV7-8, the J call TRBJ1-2; tentatively, D is TRBD1 (6 bases). In germline, CDR1 is SGHVS, CDR2 FQNEAQ. This CDR3 contains 14 residues. V was trimmed by 5 bases and J by 2 bases, leaving 12 bases between them. The whole variable domain, remainder taken from reference TRBV7-8 and TRBJ1-2, is GAGVSQSPRYKVAKRGQDVALRCDPISGHVSLFWYQQALGQGPEFLTYFQNEAQLDKSGLPSDRFFAERPEGSVSTLKIQRTQQEDSAVYLCASSPRGRNYGYTFGSGTRLTVV.

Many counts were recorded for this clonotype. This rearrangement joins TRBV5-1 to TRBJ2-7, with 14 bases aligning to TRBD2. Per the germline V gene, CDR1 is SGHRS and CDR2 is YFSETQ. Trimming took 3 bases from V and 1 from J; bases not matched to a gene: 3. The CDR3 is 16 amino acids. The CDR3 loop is CASSSGLAGGSYEQYF. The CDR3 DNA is TGCGCCAGCAGCTCAGGACTAGCGGGGGGTTCCTACGAGCAGTACTTC.

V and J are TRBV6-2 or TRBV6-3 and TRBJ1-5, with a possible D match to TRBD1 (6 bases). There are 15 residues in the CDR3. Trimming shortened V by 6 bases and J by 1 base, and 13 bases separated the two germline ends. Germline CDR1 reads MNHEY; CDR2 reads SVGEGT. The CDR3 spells CASRTGQSSNQPQHF. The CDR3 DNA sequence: TGTGCCAGCAGGACTGGACAGTCCAGCAATCAGCCCCAGCATTTT.

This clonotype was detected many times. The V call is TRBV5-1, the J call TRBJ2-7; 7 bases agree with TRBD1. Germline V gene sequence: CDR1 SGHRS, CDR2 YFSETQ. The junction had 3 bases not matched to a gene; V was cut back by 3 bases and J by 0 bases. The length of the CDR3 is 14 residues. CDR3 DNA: TGCGCCAGCAGCTCCGGACAGGCCTCCTACGAGCAGTACTTC. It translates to CASSSGQASYEQYF.

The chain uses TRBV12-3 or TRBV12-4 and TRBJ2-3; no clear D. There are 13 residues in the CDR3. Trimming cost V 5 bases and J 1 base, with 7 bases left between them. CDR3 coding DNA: TGTGCCAGCAGTCAGACGGGCACAGATACGCAGTATTTT. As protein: CASSQTGTDTQYF.

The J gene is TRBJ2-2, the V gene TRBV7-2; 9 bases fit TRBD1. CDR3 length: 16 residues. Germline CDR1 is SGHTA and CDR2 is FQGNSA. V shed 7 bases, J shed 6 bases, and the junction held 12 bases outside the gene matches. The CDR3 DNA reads TGTGCCAGCATCTTTTCTGGACAGGGGAGGGCCGGGGAGCTGTTTTTT. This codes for CASIFSGQGRAGELFF. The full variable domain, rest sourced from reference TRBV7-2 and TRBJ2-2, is GAGVSQSPSNKVTEKGKDVELRCDPISGHTALYWYRQSLGQGLEFLIYFQGNSAPDKSGLPSDRFSAERTGGSVSTLTIQRTQQEDSAVYLCASIFSGQGRAGELFFGEGSRLTVL.

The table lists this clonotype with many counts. For the CDR3, the DNA is TGTGCCAGCAGCTATTCGGGACCTTGGGCCGGGGAGCTGTTTTTT. This encodes CASSYSGPWAGELFF. The gene calls are TRBV12-3 or TRBV12-4 and TRBJ2-2, with D perhaps assigned TRBD1 or TRBD2 (5 bases each). The CDR3 has 15 amino acids. The V gene lost 6 bases and the J gene lost 6 bases, with 17 bases spanning the gap.

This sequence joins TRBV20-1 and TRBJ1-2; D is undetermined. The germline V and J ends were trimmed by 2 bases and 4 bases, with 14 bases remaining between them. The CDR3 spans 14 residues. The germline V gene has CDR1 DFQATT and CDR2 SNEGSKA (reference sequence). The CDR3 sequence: CSARPTPTRYGYTF. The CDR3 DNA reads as TGCAGTGCTAGACCCACGCCCACTCGCTATGGCTACACCTTC.

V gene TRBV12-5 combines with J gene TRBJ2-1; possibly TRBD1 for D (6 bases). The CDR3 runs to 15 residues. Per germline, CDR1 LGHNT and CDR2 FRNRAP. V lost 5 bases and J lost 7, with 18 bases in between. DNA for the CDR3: TGTGCTAGTGGTACTACAGGGTATGGGAAAAATGAGCAGTTCTTC. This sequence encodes CASGTTGYGKNEQFF.

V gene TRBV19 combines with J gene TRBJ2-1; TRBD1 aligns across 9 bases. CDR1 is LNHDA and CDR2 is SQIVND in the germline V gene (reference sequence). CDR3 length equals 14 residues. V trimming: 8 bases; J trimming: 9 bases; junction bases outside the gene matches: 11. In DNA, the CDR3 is TGTGCCAGTTGGCCGGGACAGGGTATTGGTGAGCAGTTCTTC. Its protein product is CASWPGQGIGEQFF.

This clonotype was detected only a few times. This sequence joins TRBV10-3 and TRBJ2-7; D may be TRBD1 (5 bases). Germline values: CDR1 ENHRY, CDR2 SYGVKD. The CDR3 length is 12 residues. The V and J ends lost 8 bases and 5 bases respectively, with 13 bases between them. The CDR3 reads CAISRDSHEQYV. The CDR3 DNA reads TGTGCCATCTCCAGGGATTCCCACGAGCAGTACGTC.

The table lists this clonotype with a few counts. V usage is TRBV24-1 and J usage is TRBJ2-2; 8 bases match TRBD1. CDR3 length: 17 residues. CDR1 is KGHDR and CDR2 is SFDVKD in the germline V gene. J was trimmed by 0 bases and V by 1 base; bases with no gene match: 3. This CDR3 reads CATSDFLGQANTGELFF. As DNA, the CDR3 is TGTGCCACCAGTGATTTCCTGGGACAGGCGAACACCGGGGAGCTGTTTTTT.

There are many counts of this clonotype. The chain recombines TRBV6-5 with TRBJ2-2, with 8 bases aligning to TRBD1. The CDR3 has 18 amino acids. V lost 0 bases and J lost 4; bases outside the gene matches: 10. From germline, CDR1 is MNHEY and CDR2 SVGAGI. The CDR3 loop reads CASSYSVLGQGRTGELFF. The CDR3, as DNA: TGTGCCAGCAGTTACTCCGTACTCGGACAGGGTCGCACCGGGGAGCTGTTTTTT.

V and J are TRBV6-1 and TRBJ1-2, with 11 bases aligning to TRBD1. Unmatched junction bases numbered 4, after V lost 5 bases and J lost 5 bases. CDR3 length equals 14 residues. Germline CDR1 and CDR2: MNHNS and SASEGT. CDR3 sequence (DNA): TGTGCCAGCAGTCAAGGGACAGGGGGTTATGGCTACACCTTC. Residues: CASSQGTGGYGYTF.

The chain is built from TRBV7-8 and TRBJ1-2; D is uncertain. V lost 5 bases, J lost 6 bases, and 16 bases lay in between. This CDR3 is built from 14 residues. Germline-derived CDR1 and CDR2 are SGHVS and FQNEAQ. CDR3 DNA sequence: TGTGCCAGCAGCCCTGGCGGGCGGAACCATGGCTACACCTTC. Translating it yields CASSPGGRNHGYTF.

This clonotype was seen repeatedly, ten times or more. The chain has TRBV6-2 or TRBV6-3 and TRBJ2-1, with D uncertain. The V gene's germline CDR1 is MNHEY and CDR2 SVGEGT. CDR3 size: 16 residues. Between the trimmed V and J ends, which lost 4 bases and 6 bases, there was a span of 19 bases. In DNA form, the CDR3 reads TGTGCCAGCAGTTCCCCGGGCCTTGTAGAGGTCAATGAGCAGTTCTTC. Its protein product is CASSSPGLVEVNEQFF.